One sample yielded the 18 T cell receptor beta chains listed below, sequenced in a study of monozygotic twins with inflammatory bowel disease. Reprocessing the 5' RACE reads, TCRdb reports a single entry for every CDR3 protein and omits DNA. This table lists about 300,000 distinct CDR3 sequences. Material: blood. These receptors all stem from a human donor with ulcerative colitis or Crohn's disease, or a healthy co-twin of an affected twin (not recorded which).

This rearrangement joins TRBV20-1 to TRBJ2-5; TCRdb selects TRBD1, and the lack of DNA leaves this call unchecked. The CDR3 is made up of 12 amino acids. Germline V gene data show CDR1 as DFQATT and CDR2 as SNEGSKA (reference sequence). CDR3 region: CSARTGSETQYF.

The chain combines TRBV24-1 with TRBJ1-4; TCRdb proposes TRBD1, but this gene call is untestable without DNA. The CDR3 totals 17 residues. Per the germline V gene, CDR1 is KGHDR and CDR2 is SFDVKD. The CDR3 region is CATSDSRHKPQNEKLFF.

The V call is TRBV4-3, the J call TRBJ2-5; absent DNA, TCRdb's TRBD2 call cannot be checked. From germline, CDR1 is LGHNA and CDR2 YSLEER. CDR3 size: 16 residues. CDR3 sequence reads: CASSQEVERGDRTQYF.

The chain uses TRBV6-2 or TRBV6-3 and TRBJ2-7; the D call from TCRdb, TRBD2, cannot be confirmed without DNA. Germline V lookup: CDR1 MNHEY, CDR2 SVGEGT. The length of the CDR3 is 16 residues. The CDR3: CASGSIPGLGGYEQYF.

The rearrangement uses TRBV20-1 and TRBJ1-5; TCRdb proposes TRBD1, but this gene call is untestable without DNA. Germline CDR1 reads DFQATT; CDR2 reads SNEGSKA (reference sequence). This CDR3 comprises 14 residues. The CDR3 protein is CSARDFGGMQPQHF.

The rearrangement joins TRBV6-5 to TRBJ2-3. The CDR3 loop spans 14 amino acids. Germline CDR1 reads MNHEY; CDR2 reads SVGAGI. The CDR3: CASSFVGRTDTQYF.

The V and J genes are TRBV21-1 and TRBJ2-1. TRBV21-1 is classified as a pseudogene. The CDR3 is 14 residues long. CDR3 region: CASSKDTPTHEQFF.

This chain links TRBV10-3 with TRBJ1-1; the TRBD1 assignment by TCRdb is unverifiable without DNA. The CDR3 is 14 residues long. Germline V gene data show CDR1 as ENHRY and CDR2 as SYGVKD. This CDR3 reads CATTGTGLNTEAFF.

J is TRBJ1-5 and V is TRBV7-8; without DNA, the TCRdb call of TRBD1 cannot be checked. In germline, CDR1 is SGHVS, CDR2 FQNEAQ. CDR3 length: 14 residues. CDR3 sequence: CASSSGGRDQPQHF.

The J gene is TRBJ2-3, the V gene TRBV20-1. The germline V gene has CDR1 DFQATT and CDR2 SNEGSKA (reference sequence). The CDR3 totals 14 residues. The CDR3: CSARGPVKADTQYF.

The rearrangement joins TRBV18 to TRBJ2-1; no DNA is available, so the TRBD2 call from TCRdb remains unchecked. CDR3 length: 13 residues. In germline, CDR1 is KGHSH, CDR2 LQKENI. CDR3 in amino acids: CASSPLAGDEQFF.

V usage is TRBV12-3 or TRBV12-4 and J usage is TRBJ2-3; TCRdb's assignment of TRBD1 cannot be checked, as there is no DNA. This CDR3 region has 14 residues. This CDR3 is CAIKGDSSTDTQYF.

This chain uses TRBV27 with TRBJ1-2. CDR1 is MNHEY, CDR2 SMNVEV, per germline (reference sequence). This CDR3 is 13 amino acids long. CDR3 sequence: CASRQRATYGYTF.

The chain links TRBV11-1 to TRBJ1-5; TCRdb's D call, TRBD1, is unchecked because there is no DNA. Germline CDR1 is SGHAT and CDR2 is FQDESV (reference sequence). The length of the CDR3 is 18 residues. This CDR3 reads CASSLRLGQGDSNQPQHF.

This chain links TRBV27 with TRBJ2-7; TCRdb reports TRBD2, a call that lacks DNA to check it against. The CDR3 loop spans 16 amino acids. CDR1 and CDR2 from the germline V gene are MNHEY and SMNVEV (reference sequence). The CDR3 sequence is CASRRTGLAEDYEQYF.

The genes are TRBV12-3 or TRBV12-4 and TRBJ1-5. The CDR3 is 16 residues long. This CDR3 is CASSLIGSSSNQPQHF.

J is TRBJ2-4 and V is TRBV11-2; TCRdb calls TRBD2, which cannot be checked without DNA. The CDR3 is made up of 12 amino acids. Germline CDR1 reads SGHAT; CDR2 reads FQNNGV. This CDR3 reads CASSLGTSIQYF.

The chain couples TRBV12-3 or TRBV12-4 to TRBJ1-6; the TCRdb D gene call, TRBD1, has no DNA to confirm it. This CDR3 spans 14 amino acids. CDR3 loop: CASSPTDRANSLHF.